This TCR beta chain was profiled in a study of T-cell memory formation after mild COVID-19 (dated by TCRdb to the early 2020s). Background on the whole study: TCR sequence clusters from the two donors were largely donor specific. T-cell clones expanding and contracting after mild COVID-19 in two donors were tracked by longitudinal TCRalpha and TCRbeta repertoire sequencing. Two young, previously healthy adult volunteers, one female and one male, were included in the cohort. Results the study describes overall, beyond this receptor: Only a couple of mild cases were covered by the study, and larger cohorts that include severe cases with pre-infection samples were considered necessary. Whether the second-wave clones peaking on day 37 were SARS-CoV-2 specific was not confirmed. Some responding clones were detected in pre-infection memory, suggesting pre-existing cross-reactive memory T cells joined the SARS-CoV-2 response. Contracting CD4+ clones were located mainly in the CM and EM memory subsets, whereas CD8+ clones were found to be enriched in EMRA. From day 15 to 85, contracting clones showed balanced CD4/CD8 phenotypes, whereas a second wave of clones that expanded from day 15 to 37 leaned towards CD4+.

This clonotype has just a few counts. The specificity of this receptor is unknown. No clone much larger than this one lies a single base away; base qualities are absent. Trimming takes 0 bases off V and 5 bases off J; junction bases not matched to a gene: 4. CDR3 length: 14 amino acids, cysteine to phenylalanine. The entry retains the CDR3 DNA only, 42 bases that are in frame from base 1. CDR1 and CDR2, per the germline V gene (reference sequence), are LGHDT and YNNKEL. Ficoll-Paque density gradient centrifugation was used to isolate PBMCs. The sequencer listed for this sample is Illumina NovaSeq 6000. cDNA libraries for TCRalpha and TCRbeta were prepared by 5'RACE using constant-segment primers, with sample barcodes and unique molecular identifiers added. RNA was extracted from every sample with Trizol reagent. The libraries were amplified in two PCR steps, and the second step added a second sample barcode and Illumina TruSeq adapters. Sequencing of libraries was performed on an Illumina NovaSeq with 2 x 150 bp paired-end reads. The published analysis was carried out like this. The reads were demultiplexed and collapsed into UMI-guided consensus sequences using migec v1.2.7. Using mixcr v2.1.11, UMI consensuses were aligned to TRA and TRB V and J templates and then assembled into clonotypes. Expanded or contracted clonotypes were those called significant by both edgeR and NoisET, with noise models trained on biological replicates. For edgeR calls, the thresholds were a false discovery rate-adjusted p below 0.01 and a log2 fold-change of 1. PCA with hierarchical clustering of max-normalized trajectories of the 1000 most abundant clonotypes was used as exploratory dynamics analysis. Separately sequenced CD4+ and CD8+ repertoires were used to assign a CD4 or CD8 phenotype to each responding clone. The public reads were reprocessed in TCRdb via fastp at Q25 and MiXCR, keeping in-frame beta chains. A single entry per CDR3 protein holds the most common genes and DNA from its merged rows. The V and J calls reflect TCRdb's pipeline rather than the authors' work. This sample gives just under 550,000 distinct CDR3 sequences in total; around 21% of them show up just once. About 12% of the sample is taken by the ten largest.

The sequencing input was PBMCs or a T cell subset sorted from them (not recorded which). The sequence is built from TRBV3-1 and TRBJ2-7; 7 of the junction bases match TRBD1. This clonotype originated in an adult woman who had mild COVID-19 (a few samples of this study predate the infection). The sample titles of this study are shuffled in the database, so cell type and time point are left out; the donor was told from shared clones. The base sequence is TGTGCCAGCAGCCAAGATAGACAGGGTAACGAGCAGTACTTC. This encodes CASSQDRQGNEQYF.